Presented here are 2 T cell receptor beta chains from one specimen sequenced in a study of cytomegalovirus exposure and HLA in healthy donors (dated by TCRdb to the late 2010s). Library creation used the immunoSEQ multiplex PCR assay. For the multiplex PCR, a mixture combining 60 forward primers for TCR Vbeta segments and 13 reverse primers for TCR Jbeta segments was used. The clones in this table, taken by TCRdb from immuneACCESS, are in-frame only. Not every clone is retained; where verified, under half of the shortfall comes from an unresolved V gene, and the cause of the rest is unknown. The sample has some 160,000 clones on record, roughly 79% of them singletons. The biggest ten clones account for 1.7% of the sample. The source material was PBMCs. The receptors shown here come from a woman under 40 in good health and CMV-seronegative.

CDR3 sequence: CTASRGTYGYTF. The CDR3 DNA follows: TGCACGGCCAGTCGGGGTACCTATGGCTACACCTTC. The rearrangement joins TRBV29-1 to TRBJ1-2; D remains unclear. Germline CDR1 and CDR2: SQVTM and ANQGSEA. This CDR3 region has 12 residues.

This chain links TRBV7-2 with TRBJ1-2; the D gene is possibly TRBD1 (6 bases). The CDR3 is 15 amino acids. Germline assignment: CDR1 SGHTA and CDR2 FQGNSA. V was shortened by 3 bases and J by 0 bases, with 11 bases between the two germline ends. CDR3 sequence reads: CASSFGDIANYGYTF. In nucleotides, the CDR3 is TGTGCCAGCAGCTTCGGGGACATCGCTAACTATGGCTACACCTTC.